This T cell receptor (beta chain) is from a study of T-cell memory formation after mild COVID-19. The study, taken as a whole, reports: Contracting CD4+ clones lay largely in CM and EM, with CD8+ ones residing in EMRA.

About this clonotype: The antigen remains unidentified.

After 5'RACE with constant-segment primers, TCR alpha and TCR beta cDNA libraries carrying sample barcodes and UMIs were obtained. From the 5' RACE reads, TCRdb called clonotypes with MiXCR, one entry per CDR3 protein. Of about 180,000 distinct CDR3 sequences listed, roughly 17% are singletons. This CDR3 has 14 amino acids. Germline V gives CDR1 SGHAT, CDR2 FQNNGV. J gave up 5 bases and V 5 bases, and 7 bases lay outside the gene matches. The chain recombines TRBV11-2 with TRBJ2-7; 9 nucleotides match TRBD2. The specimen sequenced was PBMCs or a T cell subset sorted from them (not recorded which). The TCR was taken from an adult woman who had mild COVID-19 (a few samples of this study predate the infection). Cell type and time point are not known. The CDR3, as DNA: TGTGCCAGCAGCGCGACTAGCGGTCGCAACGAGCAGTACTTC. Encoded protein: CASSATSGRNEQYF.